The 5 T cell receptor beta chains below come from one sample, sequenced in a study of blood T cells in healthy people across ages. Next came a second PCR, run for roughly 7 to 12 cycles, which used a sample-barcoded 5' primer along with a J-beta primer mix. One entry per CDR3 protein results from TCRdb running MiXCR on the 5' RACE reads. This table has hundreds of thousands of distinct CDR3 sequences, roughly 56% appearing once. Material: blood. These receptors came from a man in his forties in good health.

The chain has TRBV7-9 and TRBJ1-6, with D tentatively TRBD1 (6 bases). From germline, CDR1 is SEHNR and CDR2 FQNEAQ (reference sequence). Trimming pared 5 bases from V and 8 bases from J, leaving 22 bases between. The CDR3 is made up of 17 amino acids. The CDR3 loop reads CASSPVQEGEGYSPLHF. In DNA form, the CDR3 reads TGTGCCAGCAGCCCAGTACAAGAGGGGGAGGGTTATTCACCCCTCCACTTT. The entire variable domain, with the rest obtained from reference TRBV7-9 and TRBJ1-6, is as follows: DTGVSQNPRHKITKRGQNVTFRCDPISEHNRLYWYRQTLGQGPEFLTYFQNEAQLEKSRLLSDRFSAERPKGSFSTLEIQRTEQGDSAMYLCASSPVQEGEGYSPLHFGNGTRLTVT.

CDR3 residues: CASSSRAAETQYF. Here the CDR3 DNA reads TGTGCCAGCAGTAGTAGGGCTGCCGAGACCCAGTACTTC. The V gene is TRBV6-6, the J gene TRBJ2-7; D remains unclear. The DNA end is a closer match to TRBJ2-5, so the J assignment may be wrong. CDR1 and CDR2 from the germline V gene are MNHNY and SVGAGI (reference sequence). The CDR3 length is 13 residues.

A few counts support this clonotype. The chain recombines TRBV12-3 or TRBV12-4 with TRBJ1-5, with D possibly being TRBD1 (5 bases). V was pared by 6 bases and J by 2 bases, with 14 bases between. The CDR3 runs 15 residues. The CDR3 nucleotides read TGTGCCAGCAGCTGGGCCCTGGGGGGCAATCAGCCCCAGCATTTT. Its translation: CASSWALGGNQPQHF.

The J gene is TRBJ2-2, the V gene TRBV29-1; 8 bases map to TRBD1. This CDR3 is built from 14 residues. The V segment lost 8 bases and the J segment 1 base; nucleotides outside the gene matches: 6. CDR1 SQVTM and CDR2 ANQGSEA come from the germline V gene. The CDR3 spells CSTRTGLNTGELFF. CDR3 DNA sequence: TGCAGCACCCGGACAGGGTTGAACACCGGGGAGCTGTTTTTT.

Here the CDR3 reads CASSQRTLNSYNEQFF. DNA for the CDR3: TGTGCCAGCAGCCAAAGGACACTCAACTCCTACAATGAGCAGTTCTTC. The J gene is TRBJ2-1, the V gene TRBV21-1. TRBV21-1 represents a pseudogene. The CDR3 is made up of 16 amino acids.